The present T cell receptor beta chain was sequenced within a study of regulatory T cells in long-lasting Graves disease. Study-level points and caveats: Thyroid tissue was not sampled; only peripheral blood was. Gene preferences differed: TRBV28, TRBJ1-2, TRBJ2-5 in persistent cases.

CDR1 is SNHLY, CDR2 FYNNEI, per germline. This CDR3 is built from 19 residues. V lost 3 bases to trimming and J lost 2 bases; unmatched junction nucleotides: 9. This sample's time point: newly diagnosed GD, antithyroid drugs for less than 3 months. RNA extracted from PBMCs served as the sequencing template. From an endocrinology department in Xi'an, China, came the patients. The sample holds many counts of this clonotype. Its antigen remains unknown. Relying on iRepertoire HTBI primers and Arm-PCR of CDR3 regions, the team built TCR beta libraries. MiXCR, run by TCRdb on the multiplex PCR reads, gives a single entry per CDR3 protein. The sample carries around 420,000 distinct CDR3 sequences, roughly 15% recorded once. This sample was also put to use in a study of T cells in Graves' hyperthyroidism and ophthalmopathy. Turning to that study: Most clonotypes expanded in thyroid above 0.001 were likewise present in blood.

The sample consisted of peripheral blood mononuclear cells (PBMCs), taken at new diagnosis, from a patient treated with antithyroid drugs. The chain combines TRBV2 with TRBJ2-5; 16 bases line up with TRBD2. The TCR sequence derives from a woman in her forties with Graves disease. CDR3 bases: TGTGCCAGCAGTGAGAGAAGGGGACTAGCGGGAGGGAGGCAAGAGACCCAGTACTTC. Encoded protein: CASSERRGLAGGRQETQYF.